This T cell receptor (beta chain) appears in the sequencing data of a study of cytomegalovirus exposure and HLA in healthy donors. CDR3 length equals 14 residues. With 0 bases removed from V and 1 base from J, the gap between germline ends came to 6 bases. The V gene's germline CDR1 is SGHRS and CDR2 YFSETQ. About this clone: Its antigen is unidentified.

Overall study findings and caveats: Donor immune exposure was known only as CMV serostatus.

The PCR contained 60 Vbeta and 13 Jbeta primers. The data were produced by immunoSEQ multiplex PCR, yet TCRdb's version contains in-frame clones alone and is incomplete. Of about 82,000 clones listed, approximately 81% are singletons. The V gene is TRBV5-1, the J gene TRBJ2-3, with D hard to call. The source material was PBMCs. This TCR was sampled from a woman in her forties or fifties in good health and CMV-seropositive. CDR3 coding DNA: TGCGCCAGCAGCTTGGACAGAGGCACAGATACGCAGTATTTT. It codes for CASSLDRGTDTQYF.